The present entry profiles one T cell receptor beta chain with its context. This clonotype has ten or more counts. Its target antigen remains unknown. No much larger clone is present one base from it, and per-base qualities are unavailable. Using SuperScript III with primers targeting the alpha and beta constant regions, about 520 ng of RNA was reverse transcribed. Separate libraries for the alpha and beta chains were generated through chain-specific third strand synthesis that incorporated multiplexing indices. To avoid primer bias, the protocol used one single primer pair to amplify every rearrangement within a chain, and the protocol also attached molecular barcodes to each cDNA molecule. T4 RNA Ligase 1 joined purified cDNA to a 5' RACE adapter that carried a random hexamer and the SP2 sequencing primer site. The authors primed second strand synthesis from the SP2 site with Phusion polymerase and used slow temperature ramps to favor optimal annealing. Each molecule's 12-nucleotide barcode consisted of two random hexamer sequences, both added before amplification and joined together. An amplification PCR of 23 cycles with P5s and P7 primers came after a short first PCR that had added P5 and P7 adapter elements plus a second index. The libraries went through 27 PCR cycles in total, were quantified on a Qubit, were sized on a Bioanalyzer, and were diluted to around 4 nM. Sequencing of the normalized libraries was done on an Illumina MiSeq using 2 x 250 paired-end kits. Reverse transcription reactions were cleaned up on MinElute columns and eluted into around 9.7 ul Tris-Cl. A 1:1 ratio of AMPure XP beads was used to clean the adapter ligations after they had run for 23 hours at 16 degrees C. In the paper's pipeline: Demultiplexed FASTQ files were processed with a modified Decombinator by which V, J, insert and barcode information was output. Any sequence that shared a barcode yet differed from the dominant sequence was discarded as an error, and the number of original cDNA molecules was estimated by counting barcodes clustered at Levenshtein distance 3. Downstream analyses used R packages ineq, vegan, igraph and RCytoscape, with IMGT nomenclature and CDR3 definitions. V gene usage was calculated across distinct sequences, with every TCR tallied a single time to avoid skew from clonal expansion. Within a donor, similarity networks joined unique CDR3 amino acid sequences in every case where two of them were separated by a single Levenshtein edit. The authors compiled published HIV-specific CDR3s (around 88 alpha, fewer than 800 beta) and CMV-specific CDR3s (about 14 alpha, fewer than 300 beta) and searched for them in the repertoires. Random subsampling to size-matched repertoires demonstrated that the decreased diversity in patients did not result from their lower sequence numbers. TCRdb reprocessed the public reads (quality trimming at Q25 with fastp, clone calling with MiXCR) and kept in-frame beta chains. Rows are unified per CDR3 protein, each entry keeping the most common DNA and genes. Clone size and V and J calls follow TCRdb, not the original study. The sample contains about 15,000 distinct CDR3 sequences, 12% of them found a single time. Of the sample, about 40% falls within the top ten clones.

Sequences SGDLS (CDR1) and YYNGEE (CDR2) are obtained from the germline V gene. Trimmed from V: 0 bases; trimmed from J: 1 base; junction bases lacking a gene match: 3. The CDR3 measures 15 amino acids from cysteine to phenylalanine. Just the 45-base CDR3 DNA is kept, in frame starting at base 1. This sample was taken from a study of HIV-infected patients and healthy controls (dated by TCRdb to between 2013 and 2015). Study-wide context: Although they stayed below normal ranges, CD4 counts in about 85% of the 16 patients rose modestly but significantly after three months of therapy. No consistent shift in CD8 counts was seen during early therapy, whereas a slight rise was seen in the CD4:CD8 ratio. Patients lacked overall T-cell lymphocytopenia, and total CDR3 counts per chain did not differ significantly from controls. Whether deep TCR repertoire sequencing of small blood samples from HIV patients could capture immune perturbation and reconstitution was tested in the study. After a further year of therapy, viral load was undetectable in all patients, having already become undetectable in about 70% of the 16 patients by the second bleed. Overall study results and their limits: The observed differences in diversity could not be explained by the slight differences in age and sex profiles between the study cohorts. MAIT cell alpha-chain CDR3s were present at high frequency in healthy controls but severely depleted in HIV+ repertoires. Significantly different mean usage between HIV-infected patients and controls was observed for eight alpha and eight beta V genes. More CDR3s were shared between individuals among healthy controls than among HIV+ patients, as measured by Jaccard index and by the count of highly shared sequences. Compared with untreated HIV+ repertoires, healthy control repertoires had roughly threefold more distinct CDR3s and higher Shannon diversity. Donor HLA types were not determined in the study. Only 2 to 4 months of therapy was reflected in the treated samples, a period arguably too short to observe immune reconstitution given low adult thymic output. In the samples, alpha-beta chain pairing was left undetermined. HIV-infected repertoires had significantly higher mean Gini indices than controls, possibly reflecting oligoclonality. Most CMV-associated CDR3s became more frequent during therapy, although their change was not significant, whereas HIV-associated CDR3s showed a significant decrease in frequency. Processing was restricted to sixteen HIV-infected individuals, which the authors judged to be a major constraint on the generalizability of the findings. Size-matched repertoire data did not replicate the apparent post-therapy recovery of the Gini index in HIV-infected patients. Rare events from HIV-infected data received too much weight under size-matching, and comparisons were complicated by unequal numbers of distinct sequences between patients and controls. The use of whole blood limited sequencing depth and precluded separation of the dynamics of distinct T-cell subpopulations.

After antiretroviral therapy began, follow-up blood was collected from HIV-infected patients roughly three months, about 14 weeks, later. Whole blood was used without cell fractionation, so the repertoire reflected all unsorted peripheral T cells. For RNA extraction, about 2.3 ml of peripheral blood was collected into Tempus tubes. Treatment interruptions were among the grounds for excluding patients from enrollment, as were febrile or AIDS-related illness, tumors, hepatitis B or C coinfection, immunomodulatory therapy and recent vaccination. The TURBO-DNase kit was used to remove leftover genomic DNA, and GLOBINclear was used to deplete globin mRNA.

The sequencing used blood, collected during antiretroviral therapy. Recombination joined TRBV9 with TRBJ2-5, with 7 bases aligning to TRBD2. The sequence was collected from an adult with HIV infection. The donor label of this sample is uncertain. The nucleotide sequence reads TGTGCCAGCAGCGTAGACGGCGGGGGCCAAGAGACCCAGTACTTC. It encodes CASSVDGGGQETQYF.